Shown below are 2 T cell receptor beta chains from a single sample sequenced in a study of CD8+CD57+ T cells in acquired aplastic anemia. The study profiled TCR beta VDJ and CDR3 using genomic DNA as template. TCRdb analysed the reads with MiXCR anew, one entry per CDR3 protein. The sample lists about 160,000 distinct CDR3 sequences, 47% occurring once. Previously, flow cytometry had revealed CD8+CD57+ cell expansion in the patients chosen for sequencing. Sequencing was done on a sample of sorted CD4+, CD8+, or CD8+CD57+ T cells (not recorded which) from PBMCs. The source of these receptors is a human donor with aplastic anemia.

This chain connects TRBV2 to TRBJ1-3; D might be TRBD1 (6 bases). The CDR3 length is 15 residues. V shed 8 bases and J shed 3 bases, with 17 bases lying between them. Germline loops: CDR1 SNHLY, CDR2 FYNNEI. The CDR3 here is CASGNTGGVGNTIYF. CDR3 sequence (DNA): TGTGCCAGCGGGAATACGGGGGGCGTTGGAAACACCATATATTTT.

The chain uses TRBV7-8 and TRBJ2-5; 9 nucleotides agree with TRBD1. Looked up from germline, CDR1 is SGHVS and CDR2 is FQNEAQ. The CDR3 totals 15 residues. Trimming cost V 5 bases and J 4 bases; bases outside gene matches: 8. CDR3 DNA sequence: TGTGCCAGCAGCGGAAGCGACAGGGGGTCAGAGACCCAGTACTTC. Translated, it gives CASSGSDRGSETQYF. The full variable domain, completed using reference TRBV7-8 and TRBJ2-5, is GAGVSQSPRYKVAKRGQDVALRCDPISGHVSLFWYQQALGQGPEFLTYFQNEAQLDKSGLPSDRFFAERPEGSVSTLKIQRTQQEDSAVYLCASSGSDRGSETQYFGPGTRLLVL.